This T cell receptor (beta chain) was recovered during a study of cytomegalovirus exposure and HLA in healthy donors. Overall study context: A subsequent analysis stated that the roughly 130 validation repertoires were run on the same platform as the approximately 700 first-cohort repertoires.

It was the 120-subject validation cohort, separate from the approximately 680-subject first cohort, to which the donors belonged. Produced via immunoSEQ multiplex PCR; TCRdb's table is partial and in-frame only. The sample includes about 49,000 clones, around 94% of them seen just once. Findings and caveats of the study: The study recorded 150 to 200 TCR beta chains that were cytomegalovirus-associated. Rare TCR sequences predominated, though certain public TCRs were found in many donors.

Turning to this clone: What it recognizes is unknown.

Sequenced material: PBMCs. This receptor was identified in a woman in her late teens or twenties in good health and CMV-seropositive.

The CDR3 spells CASSFPVNLAGVSEQFF. For the CDR3, the DNA is TGTGCCAGCAGCTTCCCCGTCAATCTTGCGGGAGTCTCCGAGCAGTTCTTC. The chain combines TRBV7-9 with TRBJ2-1; 7 nucleotides match TRBD2. Trimming at V came to 3 bases and at J to 10 bases, leaving 18 bases not matched to a gene. Germline values: CDR1 SEHNR, CDR2 FQNEAQ (reference sequence). The CDR3 has 17 amino acids.